The 7 T cell receptor beta chains below all came from one sample that was sequenced in a study of blood T cells in healthy people across ages. Combining a sample-barcoded 5' primer with a J-beta primer mix, a second PCR ran for roughly 7 to 12 cycles. From the 5' RACE reads, TCRdb called clonotypes with MiXCR, one entry per CDR3 protein. The sample has hundreds of thousands of distinct CDR3 sequences; under 30% are singletons. Sequenced sample: blood. These receptors all come from a woman aged 80 or over in good health.

This clonotype was counted ten times or more. This chain links TRBV4-3 with TRBJ2-7; the D is unclear. Per germline, CDR1 LGHNA and CDR2 YSLEER. V was trimmed by 1 base and J by 3 bases, leaving 7 bases between them. The CDR3 length is 13 residues. The CDR3 nucleotides read TGCGCCAGCAGCCAAGGGATATTCTACGAGCAGTACTTC. Its protein product is CASSQGIFYEQYF.

This clonotype has a count of ten or more. The gene calls are TRBV20-1 and TRBJ2-1; D is ambiguous. CDR3 size: 12 residues. Germline CDR1 is DFQATT and CDR2 is SNEGSKA (reference sequence). The germline V and J ends were trimmed by 4 bases and 5 bases, with 9 bases remaining between them. This chain's CDR3 is CSAKAGNNEQFF. CDR3 in DNA: TGCAGTGCTAAAGCCGGTAACAATGAGCAGTTCTTC.

This clonotype was picked up a small number of times. The DNA of the CDR3 is TGCGCCAGCAGCTTGACGGGACAGGGCACCGGGGAGCTGTTTTTT. Protein product: CASSLTGQGTGELFF. The V and J genes are TRBV5-1 and TRBJ2-2, with TRBD1 identical over 9 bases. Unmatched junction bases numbered 2, after V lost 1 base and J lost 4 bases. CDR3 size: 15 residues. Germline V gives CDR1 SGHRS, CDR2 YFSETQ.

In regard to this clonotype: A read error may be the cause here, since a much bigger clone is one base away. This sequence joins TRBV5-1 and TRBJ2-1, with 7 bases matching TRBD2. The CDR3 consists of 16 residues. Germline lookup yields CDR1 SGHRS and CDR2 YFSETQ. The V and J ends lost 0 bases and 5 bases, in that order; junction bases with no gene match: 8. Here the CDR3 DNA reads TGCGCCAGCAGCTTGGGACGAGCGGGGAATCACAATGAGCAGTTCTTC. Amino acid sequence: CASSLGRAGNHNEQFF.

A remark on this clonotype: A clone one base away is much larger, so this may be a read error. The genes are TRBV5-1 and TRBJ2-1; D not certain. The J call may be mistaken, given a closer DNA end match to TRBJ2-7. The CDR3 length is 15 residues. Germline CDR1 reads SGHRS; CDR2 reads YFSETQ. The CDR3 DNA reads as TGCGCCAGCAGCCCCCCCGGACGGTCCTACAATGAGCAGTACTTC. Translation gives CASSPPGRSYNEQYF.

As for this clonotype: This may stem from a read error, because a much larger clone lies one nucleotide away. The gene calls are TRBV12-3 or TRBV12-4 and TRBJ1-6; D might be TRBD1 (6 bases). This CDR3 is built from 15 residues. The CDR3 DNA sequence: TGTGCCAGCAGTTTAAGGACAGCGGGGAATTCACCCCCCCACTTT. Translated, it gives CASSLRTAGNSPPHF.

This clonotype showed up many times. The chain has TRBV12-3 or TRBV12-4 and TRBJ1-2; D perhaps matches TRBD1 (5 bases). CDR3 length equals 15 residues. Deletions cut 7 bases from V and 0 bases from J, with 15 bases between. The CDR3 region has the DNA TGTGCCAGCACCCTAAGGAGGGGAGCTAACTATGGCTACACCTTC. It codes for CASTLRRGANYGYTF.